This section outlines one T cell receptor (beta chain) sequence together with its context. In its sample, this clone was seen once. Its antigen specificity is not known. Base qualities are not provided; no much larger clone lies one nucleotide away. This entry comes from a study of blood T cell repertoires in COVID-19 (TCRdb year 2020). Looking at the study overall: Samples from collaborators originated in the United States, Italy and Spain and spanned both the acute and convalescent phases of COVID-19. The prospective study material was composed of cDNA or gDNA derived from T cells, B-cell-depleted T cells, or PBMCs. Subjects who had been exposed to COVID-19, were actively infected with it, or had recovered from it provided the deeply sampled blood TCRbeta repertoires that made up the dataset. The repertoires were made available in a free public database intended to serve as a resource for research on the immune response to SARS-CoV-2. The samples were drawn from two sources: the first 160 participants of the ongoing ImmuneRACE study, and 1,254 subjects contributed by 6 global collaborators. Sample metadata almost always included a de-identified subject ID, COVID-19 status, age in years and sex. HLA class I and class II types, where available, came from metadata supplied by the sample provider rather than from assay-based typing.

The collaborating institutions used their own protocols to collect whole blood in K2EDTA tubes. For TCRbeta analysis, collaborator samples were shipped as frozen whole blood, as isolated PBMCs, or as DNA extracted from either sample type. TCRbeta CDR3 regions were amplified from genomic DNA by means of the immunoSEQ Assay, a bias-controlled multiplex PCR. In the original analysis: Within the assay, amplification of reference gene primers was used to estimate how many nucleated cells each sample contained. To quantify the absolute abundance of each unique TCRbeta CDR3 rearrangement, sequence reads were collapsed and filtered. Productive Simpson clonality was computed per sample as the square root of Simpson's diversity index over productive rearrangements. TCRdb re-hosts the immuneACCESS table, in-frame sequences only. Its copies lack some clones; in the studies checked, an unresolved V gene accounts for under half of them, and the cause for the rest is not known. V, J and clone size were drawn from that table, and D and trimming were deduced from the DNA. This sample holds 240,000 or so clones; roughly 79% were observed only once. The biggest ten clones account for under 2% of the sample.

Spanning cysteine to phenylalanine, the CDR3 consists of 15 amino acids. The only DNA kept is the CDR3, 45 bases in frame from the first base. The germline V gene (reference sequence) provides CDR1 LNHDA and CDR2 SQIVND. Trimming costs V 3 bases and J 0 bases, and their ends lie 11 bases apart. Results and caveats for the whole study, not just this receptor: The quantity of clinical and demographic metadata differed by source and by participant and was supplied without curation.

The rearranged chain carries TRBV19 and TRBJ1-1; 6 matching bases give a weak D call of TRBD1. The TCR comes from a woman aged 80 or older with acute or convalescent COVID-19. The sample taken for sequencing was peripheral blood. The CDR3 amino acid sequence is: CASSIQGPVNTEAFF. The base sequence is TGTGCCAGTAGTATTCAGGGGCCCGTGAACACTGAAGCTTTCTTT.